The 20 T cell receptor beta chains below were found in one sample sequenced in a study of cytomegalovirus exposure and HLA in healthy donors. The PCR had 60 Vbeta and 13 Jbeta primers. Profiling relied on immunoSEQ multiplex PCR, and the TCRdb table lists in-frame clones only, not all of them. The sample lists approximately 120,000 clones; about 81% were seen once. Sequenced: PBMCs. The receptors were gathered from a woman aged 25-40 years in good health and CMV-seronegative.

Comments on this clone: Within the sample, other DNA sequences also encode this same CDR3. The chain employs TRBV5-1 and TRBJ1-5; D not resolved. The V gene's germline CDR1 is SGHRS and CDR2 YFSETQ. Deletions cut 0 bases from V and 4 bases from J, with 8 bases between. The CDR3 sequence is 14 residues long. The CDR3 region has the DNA TGCGCCAGCAGCTTGGGGGCAGAGAATCAGCCCCAGCATTTT. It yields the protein CASSLGAENQPQHF.

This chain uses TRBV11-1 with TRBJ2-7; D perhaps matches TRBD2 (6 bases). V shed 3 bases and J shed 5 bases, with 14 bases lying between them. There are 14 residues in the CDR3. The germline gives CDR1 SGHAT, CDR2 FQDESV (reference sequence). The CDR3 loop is CASSLGTALHEQYF. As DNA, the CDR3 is TGTGCCAGCAGCTTGGGGACTGCACTCCACGAGCAGTACTTC.

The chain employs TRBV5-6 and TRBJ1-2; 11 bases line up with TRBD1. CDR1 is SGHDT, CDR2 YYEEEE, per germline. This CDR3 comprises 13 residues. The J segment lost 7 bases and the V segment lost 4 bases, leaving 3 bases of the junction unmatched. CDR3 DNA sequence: TGTGCCAGCAGCCGGACAGGGGGCGGTGGCTACACCTTC. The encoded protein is CASSRTGGGGYTF.

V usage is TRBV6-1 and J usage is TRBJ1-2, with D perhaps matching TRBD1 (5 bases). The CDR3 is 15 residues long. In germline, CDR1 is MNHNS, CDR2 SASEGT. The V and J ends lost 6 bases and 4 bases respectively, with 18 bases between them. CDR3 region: CASRDSLLIRYGYTF. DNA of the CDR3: TGTGCCAGCAGAGACAGTCTTTTAATCCGCTATGGCTACACCTTC.

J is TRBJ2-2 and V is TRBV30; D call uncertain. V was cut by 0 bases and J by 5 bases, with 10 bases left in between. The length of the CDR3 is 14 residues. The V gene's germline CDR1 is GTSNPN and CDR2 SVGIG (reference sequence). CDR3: CAWSVRVPTGELFF. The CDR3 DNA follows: TGTGCCTGGAGTGTACGGGTTCCGACCGGGGAGCTGTTTTTT.

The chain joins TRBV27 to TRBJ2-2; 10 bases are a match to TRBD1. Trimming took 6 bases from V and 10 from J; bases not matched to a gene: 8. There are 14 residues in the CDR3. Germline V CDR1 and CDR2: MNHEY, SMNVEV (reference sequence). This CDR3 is CASSPGTGVTELFF. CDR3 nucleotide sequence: TGTGCCAGCAGCCCCGGGACAGGGGTTACGGAGCTGTTTTTT.

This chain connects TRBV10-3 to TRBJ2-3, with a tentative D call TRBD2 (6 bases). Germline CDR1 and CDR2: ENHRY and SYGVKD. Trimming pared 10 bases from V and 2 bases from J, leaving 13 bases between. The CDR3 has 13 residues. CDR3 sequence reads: CARAAGPTDTQYF. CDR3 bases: TGTGCCAGGGCCGCGGGACCCACAGATACGCAGTATTTT.

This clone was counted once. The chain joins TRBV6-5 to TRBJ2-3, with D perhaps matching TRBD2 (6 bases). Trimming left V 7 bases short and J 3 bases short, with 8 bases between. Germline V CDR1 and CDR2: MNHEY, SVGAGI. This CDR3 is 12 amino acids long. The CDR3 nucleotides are TGTGCCAGCACCGGGACTACAGATACGCAGTATTTT. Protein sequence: CASTGTTDTQYF.

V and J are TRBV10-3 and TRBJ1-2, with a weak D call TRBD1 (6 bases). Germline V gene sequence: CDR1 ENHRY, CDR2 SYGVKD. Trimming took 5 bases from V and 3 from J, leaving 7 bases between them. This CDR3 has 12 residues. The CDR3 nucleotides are TGTGCCATCAGTAAGGGGGACTATGGCTACACCTTC. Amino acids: CAISKGDYGYTF.

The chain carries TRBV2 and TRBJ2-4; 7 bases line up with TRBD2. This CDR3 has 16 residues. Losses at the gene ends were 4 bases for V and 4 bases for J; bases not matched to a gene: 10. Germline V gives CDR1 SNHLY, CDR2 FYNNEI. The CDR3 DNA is TGTGCCAGCAGTGGGGAGGGGTTCGGCAAAAAAAACATTCAGTACTTC. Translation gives CASSGEGFGKKNIQYF.

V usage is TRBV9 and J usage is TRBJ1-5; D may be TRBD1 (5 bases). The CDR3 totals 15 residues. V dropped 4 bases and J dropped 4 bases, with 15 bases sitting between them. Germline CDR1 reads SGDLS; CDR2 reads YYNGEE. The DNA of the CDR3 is TGTGCCAGCAGCTCCCAAGGAGGGGTTAATCAGCCCCAGCATTTT. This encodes CASSSQGGVNQPQHF.

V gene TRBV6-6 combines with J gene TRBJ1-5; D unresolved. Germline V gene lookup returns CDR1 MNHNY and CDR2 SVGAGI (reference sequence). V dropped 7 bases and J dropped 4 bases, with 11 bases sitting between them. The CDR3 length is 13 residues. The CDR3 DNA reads TGTGCCAGCACCCCCGGAGGGAATCAGCCCCAGCATTTT. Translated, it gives CASTPGGNQPQHF.

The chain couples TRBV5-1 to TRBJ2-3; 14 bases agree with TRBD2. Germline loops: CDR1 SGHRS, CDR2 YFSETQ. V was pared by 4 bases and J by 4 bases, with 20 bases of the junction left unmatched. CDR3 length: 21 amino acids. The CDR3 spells CASSVQGTSGGDPSAADTQYF. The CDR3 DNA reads TGCGCCAGCAGCGTTCAGGGGACTAGCGGGGGAGACCCCAGCGCGGCAGATACGCAGTATTTT.

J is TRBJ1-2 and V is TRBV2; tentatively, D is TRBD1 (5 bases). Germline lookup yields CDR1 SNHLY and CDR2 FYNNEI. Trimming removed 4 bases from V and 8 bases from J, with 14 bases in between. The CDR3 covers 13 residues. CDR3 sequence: CASSVGAPRGYTF. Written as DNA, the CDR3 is TGTGCCAGCAGTGTAGGGGCGCCGAGAGGCTACACCTTC. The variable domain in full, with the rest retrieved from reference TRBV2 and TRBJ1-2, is EPEVTQTPSHQVTQMGQEVILRCVPISNHLYFYWYRQILGQKVEFLVSFYNNEISEKSEIFDDQFSVERPDGSNFTLKIRSTKLEDSAMYFCASSVGAPRGYTFGSGTRLTVV.

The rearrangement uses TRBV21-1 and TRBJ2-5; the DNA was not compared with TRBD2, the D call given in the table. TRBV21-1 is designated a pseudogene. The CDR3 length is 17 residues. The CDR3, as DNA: TGTGCCAGCAGCAATCCGAGGGCTAGCGGGTGCCAAGAGACCCAGTACTTC. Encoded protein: CASSNPRASGCQETQYF.

Here the CDR3 DNA reads TGCGCCAGCAGCTTGGAAGGGACAGTTTATGAAAAACTGTTTTTT. It codes for CASSLEGTVYEKLFF. The rearrangement uses TRBV5-1 and TRBJ1-4; 7 bases match TRBD1. CDR1 SGHRS and CDR2 YFSETQ come from the germline V gene. The junction had 5 bases not matched to a gene; V was cut back by 0 bases and J by 6 bases. The CDR3 runs 15 residues.

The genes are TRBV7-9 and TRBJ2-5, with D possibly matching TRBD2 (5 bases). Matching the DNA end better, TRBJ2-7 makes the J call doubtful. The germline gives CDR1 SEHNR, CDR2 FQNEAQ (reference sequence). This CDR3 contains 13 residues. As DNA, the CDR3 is TGTGCCAGCAGCCCGCAGAGGGTCTACGAGCAGTACTTC. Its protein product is CASSPQRVYEQYF.

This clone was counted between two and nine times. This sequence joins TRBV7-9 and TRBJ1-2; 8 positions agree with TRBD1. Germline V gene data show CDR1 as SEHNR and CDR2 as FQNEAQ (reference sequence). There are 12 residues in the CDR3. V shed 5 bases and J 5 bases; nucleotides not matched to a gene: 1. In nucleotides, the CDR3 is TGTGCCAGCAGCGGACAGGGTTATGGCTACACCTTC. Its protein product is CASSGQGYGYTF.

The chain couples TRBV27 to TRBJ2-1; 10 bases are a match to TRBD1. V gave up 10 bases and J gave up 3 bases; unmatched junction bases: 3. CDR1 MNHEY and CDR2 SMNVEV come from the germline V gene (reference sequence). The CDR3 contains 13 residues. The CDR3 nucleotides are TGTGCCACCGGGACAGGGGACTACAATGAGCAGTTCTTC. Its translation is CATGTGDYNEQFF.

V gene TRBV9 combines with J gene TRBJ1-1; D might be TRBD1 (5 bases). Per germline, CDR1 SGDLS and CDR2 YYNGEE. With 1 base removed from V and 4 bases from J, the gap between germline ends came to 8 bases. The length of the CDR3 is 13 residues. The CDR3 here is CASSVTQGTEAFF. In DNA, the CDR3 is TGTGCCAGCAGCGTAACGCAGGGCACTGAAGCTTTCTTT.